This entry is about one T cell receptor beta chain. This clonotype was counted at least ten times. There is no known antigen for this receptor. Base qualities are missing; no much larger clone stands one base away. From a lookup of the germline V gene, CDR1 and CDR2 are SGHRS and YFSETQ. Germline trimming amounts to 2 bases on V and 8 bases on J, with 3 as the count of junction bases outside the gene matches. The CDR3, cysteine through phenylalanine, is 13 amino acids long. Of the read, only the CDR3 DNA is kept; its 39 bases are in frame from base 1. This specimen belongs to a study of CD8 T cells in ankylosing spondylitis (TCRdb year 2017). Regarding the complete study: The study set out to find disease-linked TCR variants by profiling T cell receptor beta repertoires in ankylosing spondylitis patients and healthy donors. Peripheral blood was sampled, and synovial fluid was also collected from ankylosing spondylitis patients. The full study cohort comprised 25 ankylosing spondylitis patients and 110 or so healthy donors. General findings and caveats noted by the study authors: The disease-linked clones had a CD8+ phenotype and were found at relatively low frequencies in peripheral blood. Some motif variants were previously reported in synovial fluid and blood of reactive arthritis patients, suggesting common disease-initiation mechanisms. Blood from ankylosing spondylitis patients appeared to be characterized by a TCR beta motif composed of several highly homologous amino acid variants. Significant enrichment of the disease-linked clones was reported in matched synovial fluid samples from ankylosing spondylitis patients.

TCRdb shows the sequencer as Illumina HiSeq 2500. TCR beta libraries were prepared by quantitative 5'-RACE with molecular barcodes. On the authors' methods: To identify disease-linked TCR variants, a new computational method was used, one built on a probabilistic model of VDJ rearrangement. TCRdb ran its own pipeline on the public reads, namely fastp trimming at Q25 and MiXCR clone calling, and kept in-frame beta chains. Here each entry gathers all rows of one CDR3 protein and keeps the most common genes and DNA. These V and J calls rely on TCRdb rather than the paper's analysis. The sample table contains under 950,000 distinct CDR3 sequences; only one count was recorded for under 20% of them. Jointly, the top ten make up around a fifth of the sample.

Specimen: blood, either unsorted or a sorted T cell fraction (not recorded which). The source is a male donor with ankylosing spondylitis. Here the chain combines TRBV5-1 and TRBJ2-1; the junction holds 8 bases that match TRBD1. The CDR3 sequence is CASSFRQGYEQFF. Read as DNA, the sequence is TGCGCCAGCAGCTTCCGACAGGGGTATGAGCAGTTCTTC. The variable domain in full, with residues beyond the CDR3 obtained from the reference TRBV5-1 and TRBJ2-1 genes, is KAGVTQTPRYLIKTRGQQVTLSCSPISGHRSVSWYQQTPGQGLQFLFEYFSETQRNKGNFPGRFSGRQFSNSRSEMNVSTLELGDSALYLCASSFRQGYEQFFGPGTRLTVL.